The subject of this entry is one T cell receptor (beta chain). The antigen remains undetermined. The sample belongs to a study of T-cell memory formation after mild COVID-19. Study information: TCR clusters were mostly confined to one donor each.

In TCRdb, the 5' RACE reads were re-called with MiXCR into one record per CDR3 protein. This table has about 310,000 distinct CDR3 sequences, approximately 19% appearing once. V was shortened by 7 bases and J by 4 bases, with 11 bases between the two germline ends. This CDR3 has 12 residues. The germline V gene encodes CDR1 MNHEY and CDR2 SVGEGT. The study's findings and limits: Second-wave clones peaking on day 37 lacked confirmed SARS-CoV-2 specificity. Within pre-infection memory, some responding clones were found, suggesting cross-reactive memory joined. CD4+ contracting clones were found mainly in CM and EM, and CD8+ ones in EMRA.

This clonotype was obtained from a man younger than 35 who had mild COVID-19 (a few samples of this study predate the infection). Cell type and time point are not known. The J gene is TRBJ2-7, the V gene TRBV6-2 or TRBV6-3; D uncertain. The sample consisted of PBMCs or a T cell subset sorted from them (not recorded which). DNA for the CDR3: TGTGCCAGCACCACCGGACCGTACGAGCAGTACTTC. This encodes CASTTGPYEQYF.